This T cell receptor (beta chain) originates from a study of vaccination effects on CD4 cells after COVID-19. Only in-frame clones appear in the TCRdb table, and some are missing; sequencing was by immunoSEQ multiplex PCR. Seen here are nearly 30,000 clones, roughly 80% observed once, and the top ten hold 5% to 6.5%. Viral peptide pools were used in the ViraFEST assay to expand antigen-specific CD4+ T cells, and sequencing came afterward. Scientists isolated CD4+ T cells after an approximately 10-day culture period ended. Participants each got two BNT162b2 or mRNA-1273 vaccine doses. By frequency in the sample, this clone is medium-sized. The antigen is unknown. This CDR3 is 13 amino acids long. Looked up from germline, CDR1 is SNHLY and CDR2 is FYNNEI. V lost 4 bases and J lost 5, with 12 bases in between.

The sample was CD4+ T cells from PBMCs cultured with SARS-CoV-2 spike peptides, taken after COVID-19 vaccination. This clonotype originated in a human donor who received a COVID-19 vaccine. Some clones in this sample may be carry-over from other donors' samples. This chain links TRBV2 with TRBJ2-7; D is tentatively TRBD1 or TRBD2 (5 bases each). CDR3 nucleotide sequence: TGTGCCAGCAGTGGCAGGGTCGGGGACGAGCAGTACGTC. Translation: CASSGRVGDEQYV.